The text below deals with one T cell receptor beta chain. Its antigen remains unidentified. A second about 7 to 12 cycle PCR used barcoded and J-beta primers. Every cDNA molecule bore a tag from a template-switch adaptor containing 12 random nucleotides. Each CDR3 protein is one row after TCRdb ran MiXCR on the 5' RACE reads. The sample gives over 600,000 distinct CDR3 sequences, about half of which show up once; 15% to 20% is in the top ten. The sample is drawn from a study of blood T cells in healthy people across ages. The CDR3 has 14 residues. Deletions cut 5 bases from V and 1 base from J, with 9 bases between. Per the germline V gene, CDR1 is SGHRS and CDR2 is YFSETQ. Study-level points and caveats: Strongly correlated with naive T cell percentage was TCR beta diversity.

Sequencing input: blood. The chain links TRBV5-1 to TRBJ2-2; weak D call: TRBD2 (5 bases). The sequence came from a man older than 75 in good health. The DNA for the CDR3 is TGCGCCAGCAGGGAGGTACTGAACACCGGGGAGCTGTTTTTT. Its protein is CASREVLNTGELFF.